This T cell receptor beta chain is drawn from a study of blood T cell repertoires in COVID-19. About the research overall: Whether acute or convalescent, the COVID-19 samples came from the United States, Italy and Spain. T cells, B-cell-depleted T cells, or PBMCs provided the cDNA or gDNA that served as material.

As originally analysed: Scientists estimated how many nucleated cells there were by amplifying reference gene primers. Measured with immunoSEQ multiplex PCR; TCRdb has only the in-frame clones, and not every one. The DNA gave D and trimming, while V, J and clone size come from that table. The data contain some 170,000 clones, 85% of them seen just once; the ten biggest clones take up 0.8% to 1.2%. Sequences were obtained from peripheral blood. The receptor's source is a man in his forties with acute or convalescent COVID-19.

CDR3 bases: TGTGCCAGCACCGATTGGGGGGGCGGTGACTACGAGCAGTACTTC. It yields the protein CASTDWGGGDYEQYF. The chain joins TRBV28 to TRBJ2-7, with D perhaps TRBD2 (7 bases). Germline V gene lookup returns CDR1 MDHEN and CDR2 SYDVKM. CDR3 length: 15 residues. Trimming took off 7 bases at V and 3 bases at J, with 19 bases between the two ends.